The present T cell receptor (beta chain) was sequenced within a study of shared clonotypes between healthy human individuals (dated by TCRdb to about 2020). Regarding the research as a whole: The cohort included three men and a couple of women between 18 and 49 years of age. To increase sequencing depth and limit assay-specific biases, different laboratories used diverse techniques to prepare libraries and sequence TCR repertoires. To estimate repertoire size and how much clonotypes are shared between individuals, the study performed deep sequencing of blood TCR repertoires from five healthy adults. Each donor's leukapheresis produced roughly between roughly 0.9 and 9 billion PBMCs. For each donor, CD4 naive and CD4 memory were each given three plates, CD8 naive was given two plates, and CD8 memory was given one plate.

With respect to this clone: The antigen it recognizes is unknown. No base-level quality is on record; no much larger clone is a single base apart.

The full study reports these points: Naive subsets generally had larger estimated clonotype richness than memory subsets did. Higher generation probabilities were observed for clonotypes shared by all four sorted-subset donors than for non-shared clonotypes. Pairwise subsampling indicated that sequencing depth was expected to affect the degree of clonotype sharing among donors. Sampling was restricted to blood, and TCR repertoires in tissue are likely to differ from TCR repertoires in blood. Because the study included only a small number of donors, the genetic and exposure-history diversity represented was limited. When several donors were compared, the shared fraction of clonotypes was around 5.1% for naive CD4, 3.5% for naive CD8, 2.3% for memory CD4, and roughly 0.4% for memory CD8. Even with the large sequencing depth, rarefaction of the sorted-subset datasets indicated that sequencing was incomplete.

The donors were healthy, HIV-negative adults who had no recently reported acute infections or vaccinations. All donors were Caucasian adults living in Nashville, Tennessee, USA. CD4+ T cells were enriched by magnetic negative selection; naive cells were then positively selected on CD45RA, and the negative fraction formed the memory subset. Blood was obtained by leukapheresis, after which PBMCs were separated by Ficoll-Histopaque density gradient centrifugation and cryopreserved in liquid nitrogen vapor phase. Purity and quantity of every magnetically sorted T cell population were checked by analytical flow cytometry. Genomic DNA was isolated from each sorted fraction and quantified by UV absorbance on a Nanodrop 2000c. Including the terminal cysteine and phenylalanine, the CDR3 comprises 11 residues. Only the CDR3 DNA stays, 33 bases, in frame from base 1. The germline V gene yields SGHDN for CDR1 and FVKESK for CDR2. V was cut back by 1 base and J by 5 bases, leaving a gap of 2 bases between them.

Using the deep immunoSEQ assay, multiplex PCR amplified TCR CDR3 regions from genomic DNA. Extracted genomic DNA from each cell subset was spread evenly across all wells of several immunoSEQ 96-well plates, with each plate serving as a replicate. For sorted subsets, approximately 190 ng of genomic DNA, equivalent to 25,000 to 35,000 T cell genomes, went into each replicate PCR. The purified libraries were quantified using a Qubit 3.0 fluorometer, sized with a Bioanalyzer 2100, and then quantified again using the KAPA Library Quantification kit. Each immunoSEQ 96-well plate was sequenced on its own single-read 150-cycle Illumina NextSeq 550 flow cell. Concerning the study's data processing: Because only junctional sequences without quality scores were contained in the immunoSEQ output, filtering matching that applied to full-length reads could not be performed. To assign V/J genes and CDR3, sequences were annotated using PyIR, a Python wrapper for IgBLAST v1.9, with IMGT germline references. Reads with weak V/J assignments (E-value above 1e-6), missing CDR3, stop codons, out-of-frame junctions, or ambiguous translated residues were removed. V3J clonotypes were defined by identical inferred V gene, J gene, and CDR3 amino acid sequence. To compute the percentage overlap between repertoires, the number of shared unique clonotypes was divided by the size of the smaller repertoire. Repertoire richness was assessed with RTK rarefaction, the Chao1 estimator, and Recon v2.1 estimates of unobserved clonotypes. OLGA was used to compute generation probabilities for all TCRbeta clonotypes that the gDNA method yielded from several donors. Entries here come from immuneACCESS through TCRdb and include only in-frame sequences with V and J called. Some clones fail to appear in such tables; in the studies checked, an unresolved V gene covers under half of the shortfall, and the cause of the remainder is unknown. For V, J and clone size, that table is used; D and trimming come from the DNA. The sample data list approximately 980,000 clones, and approximately 80% of these were observed just once. The ten largest clones take up roughly 1.5% of the sample.

The rearrangement combines TRBV14 with TRBJ2-5; no D gene call is confident. This TCR was sampled from a man between 18 and 29 years old in good health. Sequencing was performed on memory CD4+ T cells sorted from blood. The cell subset or site label on this specimen signifies: CD45RA-negative fraction. The DNA sequence follows: TGTGCCAGCAGCCAAGTCGAGACCCAGTACTTC. Its protein product is CASSQVETQYF. Full variable domain (CDR3 extended with the reference TRBV14 and TRBJ2-5 proteins): EAGVTQFPSHSVIEKGQTVTLRCDPISGHDNLYWYRRVMGKEIKFLLHFVKESKQDESGMPNNRFLAERTGGTYSTLKVQPAELEDSGVYFCASSQVETQYFGPGTRLLVL.